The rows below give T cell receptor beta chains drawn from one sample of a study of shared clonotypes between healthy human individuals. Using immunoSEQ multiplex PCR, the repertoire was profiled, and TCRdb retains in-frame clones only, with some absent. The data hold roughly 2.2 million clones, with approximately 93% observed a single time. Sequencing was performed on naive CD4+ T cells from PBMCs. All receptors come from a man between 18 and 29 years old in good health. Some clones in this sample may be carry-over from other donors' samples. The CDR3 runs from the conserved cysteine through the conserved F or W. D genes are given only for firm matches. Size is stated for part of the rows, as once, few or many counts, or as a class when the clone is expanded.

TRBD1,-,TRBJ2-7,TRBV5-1,TGCGCCAGCAAATCCGGGACAGGGTCCTACGAGCAGTACTTC,CASKSGTGSYEQYF
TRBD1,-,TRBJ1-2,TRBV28,TGTGCCAGCAGCCGCGGACAGGACTATGGCTACACCTTC,CASSRGQDYGYTF
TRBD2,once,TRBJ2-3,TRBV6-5,TGTGCCAGCAGCCCCAGACTAGCGGCGACAGATACGCAGTATTTT,CASSPRLAATDTQYF
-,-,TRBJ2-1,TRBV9,TGTGCCAGCAGCGTAGAGCCTATGCAGGGTTGGAGCAATGAGCAGTTCTTC,CASSVEPMQGWSNEQFF
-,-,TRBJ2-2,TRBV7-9,TGTGCCAGCGACATGAGAATAGGCGGGGAGCTGTTTTTT,CASDMRIGGELFF
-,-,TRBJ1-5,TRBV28,TGTGCCAGCTTTCCGGGGGTAGGTCAGCCCCAGCATTTT,CASFPGVGQPQHF
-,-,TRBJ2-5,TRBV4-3,TGCGCCAGCAGCCAAGTTGGCGGGGGCCGGGAGACCCAGTACTTC,CASSQVGGGRETQYF
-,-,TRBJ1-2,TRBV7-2,TGTGCCAGCAGCTTACAAATCTATGGCTACACCTTC,CASSLQIYGYTF
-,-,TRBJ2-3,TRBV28,TGTGCCAGCAGCCCCGATCCACGAATATTCACAGATACGCAGTATTTT,CASSPDPRIFTDTQYF
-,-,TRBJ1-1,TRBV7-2,TGTGCCAGCAGCTTAAGTCTCCTTAGGGGGGGGTTCACTGAAGCTTTCTTT,CASSLSLLRGGFTEAFF
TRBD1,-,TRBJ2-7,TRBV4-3,TGCGCCAGCAGCCACATTTCCGGGACAGGGTACTACGAGCAGTACTTC,CASSHISGTGYYEQYF
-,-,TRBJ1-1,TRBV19,TGTGCCAGTAGTACCCGACAGTTCCCGAACACTGAAGCTTTCTTT,CASSTRQFPNTEAFF
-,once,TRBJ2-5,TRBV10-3,TGTGCCATCAGTGAGTCGGGGCGGACCGGCGCCCAGTACTTC,CAISESGRTGAQYF
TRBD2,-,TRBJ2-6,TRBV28,TGTGCCAGCAGTTACGGACTAGCGGGAGCAATTGGGGCCAACGTCCTGACTTTC,CASSYGLAGAIGANVLTF
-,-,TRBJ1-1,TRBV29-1,TGCAGCGTTGGCCTCTTCACGGGGGGGGCTTTCTTT,CSVGLFTGGAFF
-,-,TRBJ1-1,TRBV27,TGTGCCAGCAGTTTGGGCAGGGGTTTGAGAACTGAAGCTTTCTTT,CASSLGRGLRTEAFF
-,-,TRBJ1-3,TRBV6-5,TGTGCCAGCAGACGAGGAAACACCATATATTTT,CASRRGNTIYF
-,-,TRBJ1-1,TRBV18,TGTGCCAGCTCACAAGGCCGGGCCATGAACACTGAAGCTTTCTTT,CASSQGRAMNTEAFF
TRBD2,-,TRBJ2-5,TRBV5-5,TGTGCCAGCAGCTTAGGGACTAGTCTAGCCCAAGAGACCCAGTACTTC,CASSLGTSLAQETQYF
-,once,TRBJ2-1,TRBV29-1,TGCAGCGTTGAATACCCCCGAGGAGGGAGAGGGGCCTACAATGAGCAGTTCTTC,CSVEYPRGGRGAYNEQFF
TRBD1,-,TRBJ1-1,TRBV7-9,TGTGCCAGCAGGAAAAAAACAGGGGTTACTGAAGCTTTCTTT,CASRKKTGVTEAFF
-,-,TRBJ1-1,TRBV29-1,TGCAGCGCCCTAAGGCGGCTCAACACTGAAGCTTTCTTT,CSALRRLNTEAFF
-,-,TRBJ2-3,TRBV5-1,TGCGCCAGCAGCATCGGCGACACAGATACGCAGTATTTT,CASSIGDTDTQYF